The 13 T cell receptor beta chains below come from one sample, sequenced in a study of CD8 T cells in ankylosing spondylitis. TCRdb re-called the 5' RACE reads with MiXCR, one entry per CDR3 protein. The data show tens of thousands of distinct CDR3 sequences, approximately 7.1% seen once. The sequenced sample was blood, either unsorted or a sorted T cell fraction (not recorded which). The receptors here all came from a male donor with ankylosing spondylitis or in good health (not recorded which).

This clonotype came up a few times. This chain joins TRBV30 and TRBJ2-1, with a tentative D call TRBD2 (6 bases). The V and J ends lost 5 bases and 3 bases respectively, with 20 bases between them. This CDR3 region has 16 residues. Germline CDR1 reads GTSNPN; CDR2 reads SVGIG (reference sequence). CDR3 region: CAWCPLGGGGYNEQFF. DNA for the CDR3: TGTGCCTGGTGTCCCCTCGGGGGAGGAGGCTACAATGAGCAGTTCTTC.

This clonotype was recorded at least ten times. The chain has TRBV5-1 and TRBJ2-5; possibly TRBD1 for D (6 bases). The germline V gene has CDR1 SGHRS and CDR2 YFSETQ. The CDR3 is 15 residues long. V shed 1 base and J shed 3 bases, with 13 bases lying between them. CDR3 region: CASSLQGKKEETQYF. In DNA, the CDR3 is TGCGCCAGCAGCTTGCAGGGGAAGAAAGAAGAGACCCAGTACTTC.

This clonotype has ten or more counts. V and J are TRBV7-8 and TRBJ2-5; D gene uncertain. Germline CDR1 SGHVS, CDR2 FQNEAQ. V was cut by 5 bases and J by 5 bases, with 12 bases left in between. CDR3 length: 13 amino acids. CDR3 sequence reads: CASSPGPWETQYF. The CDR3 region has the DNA TGTGCCAGCAGCCCCGGGCCTTGGGAGACCCAGTACTTC.

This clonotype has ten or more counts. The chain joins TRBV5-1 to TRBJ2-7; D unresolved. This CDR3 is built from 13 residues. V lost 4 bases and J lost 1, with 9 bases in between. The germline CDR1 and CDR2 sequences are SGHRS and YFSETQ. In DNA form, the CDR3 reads TGCGCCAGCAGCCCTGACTTATCCTACGAGCAGTACTTC. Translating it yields CASSPDLSYEQYF.

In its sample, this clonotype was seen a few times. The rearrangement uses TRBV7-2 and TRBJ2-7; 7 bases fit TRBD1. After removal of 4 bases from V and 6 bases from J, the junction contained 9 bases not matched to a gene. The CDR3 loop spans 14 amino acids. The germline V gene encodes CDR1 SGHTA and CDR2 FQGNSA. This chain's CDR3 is CASSSTTGWGEQYF. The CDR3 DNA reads TGTGCCAGCAGCTCGACGACAGGGTGGGGCGAGCAGTACTTC. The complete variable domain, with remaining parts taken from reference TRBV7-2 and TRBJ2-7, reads GAGVSQSPSNKVTEKGKDVELRCDPISGHTALYWYRQSLGQGLEFLIYFQGNSAPDKSGLPSDRFSAERTGGSVSTLTIQRTQQEDSAVYLCASSSTTGWGEQYFGPGTRLTVT.

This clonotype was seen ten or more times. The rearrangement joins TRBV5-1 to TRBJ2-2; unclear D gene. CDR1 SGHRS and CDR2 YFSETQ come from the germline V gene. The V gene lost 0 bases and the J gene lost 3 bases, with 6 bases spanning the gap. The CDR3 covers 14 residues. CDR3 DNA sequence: TGCGCCAGCAGCTTGGCCCAGGACACCGGGGAGCTGTTTTTT. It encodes CASSLAQDTGELFF.

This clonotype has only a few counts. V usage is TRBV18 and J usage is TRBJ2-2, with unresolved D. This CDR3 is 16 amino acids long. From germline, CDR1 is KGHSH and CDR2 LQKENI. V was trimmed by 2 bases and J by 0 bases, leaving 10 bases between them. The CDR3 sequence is CASSPVQRTNTGELFF. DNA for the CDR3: TGTGCCAGCTCACCAGTCCAGCGAACGAACACCGGGGAGCTGTTTTTT.

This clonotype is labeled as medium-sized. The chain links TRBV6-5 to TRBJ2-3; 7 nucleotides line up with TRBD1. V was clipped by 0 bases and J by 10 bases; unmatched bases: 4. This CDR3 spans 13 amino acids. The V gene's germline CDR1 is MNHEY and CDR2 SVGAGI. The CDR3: CASSYSKGAAQYF. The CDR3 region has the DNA TGTGCCAGCAGTTACTCGAAGGGGGCTGCGCAGTATTTT.

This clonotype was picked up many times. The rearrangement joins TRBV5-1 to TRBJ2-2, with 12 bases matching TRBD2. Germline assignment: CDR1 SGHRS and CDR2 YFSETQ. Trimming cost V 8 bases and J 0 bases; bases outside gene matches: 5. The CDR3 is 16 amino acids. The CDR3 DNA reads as TGCGCCAGTCGACTAGCGGGAGCCGCGAACACCGGGGAGCTGTTTTTT. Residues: CASRLAGAANTGELFF.

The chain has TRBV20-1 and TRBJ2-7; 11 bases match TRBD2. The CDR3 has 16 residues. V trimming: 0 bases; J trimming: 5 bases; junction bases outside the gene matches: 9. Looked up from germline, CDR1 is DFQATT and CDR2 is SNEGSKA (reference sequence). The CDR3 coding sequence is TGCAGTGCTAGAGATTCCCTAGCGGGAGGTTCGGACGAGCAGTACTTC. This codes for CSARDSLAGGSDEQYF.

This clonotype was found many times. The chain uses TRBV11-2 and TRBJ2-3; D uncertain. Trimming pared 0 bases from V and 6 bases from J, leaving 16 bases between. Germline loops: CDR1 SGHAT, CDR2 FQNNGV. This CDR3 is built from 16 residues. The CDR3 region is CASSLDRIFSSDTQYF. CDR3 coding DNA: TGTGCCAGCAGCTTAGATAGGATATTTTCCTCCGATACGCAGTATTTT.

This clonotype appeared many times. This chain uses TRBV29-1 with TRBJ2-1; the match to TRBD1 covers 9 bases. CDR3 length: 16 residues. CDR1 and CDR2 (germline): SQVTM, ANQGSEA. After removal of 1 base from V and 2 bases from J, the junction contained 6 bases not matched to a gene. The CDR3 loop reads CSVEVWTGAAYNEQFF. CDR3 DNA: TGCAGCGTTGAAGTTTGGACAGGGGCCGCCTACAATGAGCAGTTCTTC.

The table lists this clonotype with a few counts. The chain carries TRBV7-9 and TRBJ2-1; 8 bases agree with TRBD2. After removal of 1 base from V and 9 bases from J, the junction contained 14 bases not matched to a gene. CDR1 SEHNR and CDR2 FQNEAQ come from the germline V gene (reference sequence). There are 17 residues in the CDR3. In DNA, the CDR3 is TGTGCCAGCAGCTTAGGTGGGTTTCGGCTAGCGGGTCCTGAGCAGTTCTTC. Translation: CASSLGGFRLAGPEQFF.